Only one count was recorded for the clone carrying this TCR beta chain. CDR3 length: 13 amino acids. In germline, CDR1 is KGHSH, CDR2 LQKENI. Trimming took off 1 base at V and 6 bases at J, with 9 bases between the two ends. This sample is part of a study of PD-1 blockade in classical Hodgkin lymphoma. Profiling relied on immunoSEQ multiplex PCR, and the TCRdb table lists in-frame clones only, not all of them. The sample holds tens of thousands of clones, over 70% seen once. Every patient was affected by relapse after autologous stem cell transplantation, while exposure to brentuximab vedotin was not uniform.

The source is a human donor with classical Hodgkin lymphoma. Sequences were derived from peripheral blood mononuclear cells (PBMCs), sampled at baseline. The J gene is TRBJ1-1, the V gene TRBV18; weak D call: TRBD1 (5 bases). CDR3: CASSPQDTSEAFF. As DNA, the CDR3 is TGTGCCAGCTCACCACAGGACACCTCTGAAGCTTTCTTT.